These T cell receptor beta chains were read from a single sample in a study of a mutant IDH1 vaccine in newly diagnosed glioma. Sequencing used immunoSEQ multiplex PCR; TCRdb keeps in-frame clones, though not all of them. Among about 32,000 clones listed, roughly 79% were seen once. No antigen has been identified for these receptors. The sequenced sample was PBMCs, obtained from a glioma patient whose treatment included an IDH1 peptide vaccine. All receptors come from a woman in her 30s with glioma. Some clones in this sample may be carry-over from other donors' samples. The CDR3 runs from the conserved cysteine through the conserved F or W. A D gene is named only where the DNA matches it firmly.

j_gene	d_gene	v_gene	CDR3nt	CDR3aa
TRBJ1-2	TRBD1	TRBV7-9	TGTGCCAGCAGCTTAGAAGCCGGGACAGCCCTTATCTATGGCTACACCTTC	CASSLEAGTALIYGYTF
TRBJ2-2	NA	TRBV15	TGTGCCACCAGCAGAGATTACACGGGTACCGGGGAGCTGTTTTTT	CATSRDYTGTGELFF
TRBJ1-5	NA	TRBV5-5	TGTGCCAGCAGCTTTGAAGGGCGCGTCCCCAATCAGCCCCAGCATTTT	CASSFEGRVPNQPQHF
TRBJ2-1	NA	TRBV5-1	TGCGCCAGCAGCCCCCAAGTCCTCTCGATTAATGAGCAGTTCTTC	CASSPQVLSINEQFF
TRBJ2-1	TRBD2	TRBV14	TGTGCCAGCAGTGTTCTAGCGGGCTTATCGAAGAGTGATGAGCAGTTCTTC	CASSVLAGLSKSDEQFF
TRBJ1-2	NA	TRBV18	TGTGCCAGCTCACGCCCCGCGACTCTTTACTATGGCTACACCTTC	CASSRPATLYYGYTF
TRBJ1-5	TRBD1	TRBV5-6	TGTGCCAGCAGCCGACAGACAGGGCCGGTTTATAGCAATCAGCCCCAGCATTTT	CASSRQTGPVYSNQPQHF
TRBJ2-5	NA	TRBV9	TGTGCCAGCAGCGTAACTTCCACAGGGGAGACCCAGTACTTC	CASSVTSTGETQYF
TRBJ2-3	TRBD2	TRBV6-5	TGTGCCAGCAGGATCAGGCTAGCGGCAGATACGCAGTATTTT	CASRIRLAADTQYF
TRBJ1-3	NA	TRBV14	TGTGCCAGCAGCCAAGCCCCCCTTCTTGGGGCCGGCGGAAACACCATATATTTT	CASSQAPLLGAGGNTIYF
TRBJ1-2	NA	TRBV27	TGTGCCAGCAGCCTGACAGGAAACTATGGCTACACCTTC	CASSLTGNYGYTF
TRBJ1-2	NA	TRBV28	TGTGCCAGCCGCATTCAGACGGATAACTATGGCTACACCTTC	CASRIQTDNYGYTF
TRBJ1-2	NA	TRBV25-1	TGTGCCAGCAGTCCGGGGGGGAGGGATGGCTACACCTTC	CASSPGGRDGYTF
TRBJ1-1	NA	TRBV15	TGTGCCACCAGCACTCGAACCGACACTGAAGCTTTCTTT	CATSTRTDTEAFF
TRBJ2-7	TRBD2	TRBV7-9	TGTGCCAGCAGTGTCTCCGGGACTAGCAACGAGCAGTACTTC	CASSVSGTSNEQYF
TRBJ2-5	NA	TRBV5-6	TGTGCCAGCAGCTTGGCGGGACTCCAGTACCAAGAGACCCAGTACTTC	CASSLAGLQYQETQYF
TRBJ2-7	NA	TRBV7-9	TGTGCCAGCAGCTTAGTTTGGGCGGGCAGACTTTCCTACGAGCAGTACTTC	CASSLVWAGRLSYEQYF
TRBJ1-1	TRBD1	TRBV4-1	TGCGCCAGCAGCCAAGCAGACAGGGGCCCCATGAACACTGAAGCTTTCTTT	CASSQADRGPMNTEAFF
TRBJ1-2	NA	TRBV20-1	TGCAGTGCTAGAGGACAGTTTGGCTACACCTTC	CSARGQFGYTF
TRBJ2-3	NA	TRBV10-3	TGTGCCATCAGGAAGGACCAGGGCGCAGATACGCAGTATTTT	CAIRKDQGADTQYF